The table lists the clone carrying this T cell receptor beta chain with a few counts. Its target is not known. The V gene's germline CDR1 is SEHNR and CDR2 FQNEAQ (reference sequence). The CDR3 consists of 15 residues. The J segment lost 3 bases and the V segment lost 5 bases, leaving 8 bases of the junction unmatched. It was 5'RACE with constant-segment primers that produced the TCR alpha and TCR beta cDNA libraries, which carried sample barcodes and UMIs. TCRdb re-derived calls from the 5' RACE reads in MiXCR, one entry per CDR3 protein. This table holds about 600,000 distinct CDR3 sequences, about 20% found once. This entry comes from a study of T-cell memory formation after mild COVID-19. Study context: TCR clusters largely stayed donor specific.

Study-wide findings and caveats: Contracting CD4+ clones were located mainly in CM and EM, and CD8+ clones in EMRA.

This TCR derives from an adult woman who had mild COVID-19 (a few samples of this study predate the infection). Cell type and time point are not known. This chain connects TRBV7-9 to TRBJ2-5; TRBD2 matches 8 bases. The sample was PBMCs or a T cell subset sorted from them (not recorded which). The chain's CDR3 is CASSPPEAGEETQYF. The CDR3 region has the DNA TGTGCCAGCAGCCCACCCGAAGCGGGAGAAGAGACCCAGTACTTC.